The 20 T cell receptor beta chains below all came from one sample that was sequenced in a study of T cells after yellow fever vaccination. TCRdb reanalysed the 5' RACE reads using MiXCR and keeps one entry per CDR3 protein. The repertoire holds some 340,000 distinct CDR3 sequences, with about 11% as singletons. Sequenced here: CD4+ T cells sorted from PBMCs, sampled 45 days after the yellow fever booster vaccination. The receptors were sampled from a young man who received the YFV17D yellow fever vaccine.

This chain links TRBV6-2 or TRBV6-3 with TRBJ2-1, with D maybe TRBD2 (6 bases). This CDR3 has 14 amino acids. Germline V CDR1 and CDR2: MNHEY, SVGEGT. Trimming removed 1 base from V and 9 bases from J, with 13 bases in between. The CDR3 reads CASSYFGGALEQFF. Written as DNA, the CDR3 is TGTGCCAGCAGTTACTTTGGAGGGGCGCTTGAGCAGTTCTTC.

This clonotype was counted at least ten times. This chain uses TRBV7-9 with TRBJ2-5; D might be TRBD1 (5 bases). Germline V gene data show CDR1 as SEHNR and CDR2 as FQNEAQ (reference sequence). The CDR3 is 11 residues long. Trimming took 5 bases from V and 5 from J, leaving 6 bases between them. The CDR3 DNA reads as TGTGCCAGCAGCGCAGGGGAGACCCAGTACTTC. Amino acids: CASSAGETQYF.

The CDR3 DNA sequence: TGTGCCAGCAATGGACAGGGCGCGAACACCGGGGAGCTGTTTTTT. Amino acids: CASNGQGANTGELFF. The chain links TRBV2 to TRBJ2-2; TRBD1 matches at 8 bases. The V and J ends lost 7 bases and 0 bases, in that order; junction bases with no gene match: 4. CDR3 size: 15 residues. The V gene's germline CDR1 is SNHLY and CDR2 FYNNEI.

This clonotype has at least ten counts. The chain carries TRBV7-9 and TRBJ2-3; 7 bases are a match to TRBD2. The V segment lost 5 bases and the J segment 3 bases; nucleotides outside the gene matches: 11. Germline-derived CDR1 and CDR2 are SEHNR and FQNEAQ (reference sequence). This CDR3 is 16 amino acids long. CDR3 sequence: CASSRQRSAGTDTQYF. For the CDR3, the DNA is TGTGCCAGCAGCCGGCAACGATCAGCGGGGACAGATACGCAGTATTTT.

This clonotype was counted only a few times. This sequence joins TRBV12-3 or TRBV12-4 and TRBJ2-1; possibly TRBD1 or TRBD2 for D (5 bases each). The CDR3 sequence is 15 residues long. Deletions cut 1 base from V and 9 bases from J, with 16 bases between. The DNA for the CDR3 is TGTGCCAGCAGTTTAGTAGAGGGGTTATGGGGTGAGCAGTTCTTC. It translates to CASSLVEGLWGEQFF.

This clonotype came up a few times. The rearrangement links TRBV7-2 to TRBJ2-1, with D hard to call. The V end lost 2 bases, the J end lost 0 bases, and 8 bases lay between the germline ends. Looked up from germline, CDR1 is SGHTA and CDR2 is FQGNSA. The CDR3 contains 15 residues. Here the CDR3 reads CASSLRVASYNEQFF. The CDR3 DNA is TGTGCCAGCAGCTTAAGGGTGGCCTCCTACAATGAGCAGTTCTTC. Drawing the rest from reference TRBV7-2 and TRBJ2-1, the complete variable domain is GAGVSQSPSNKVTEKGKDVELRCDPISGHTALYWYRQSLGQGLEFLIYFQGNSAPDKSGLPSDRFSAERTGGSVSTLTIQRTQQEDSAVYLCASSLRVASYNEQFFGPGTRLTVL.

This clonotype was seen more than once but under ten times. CDR3: CASSQVSMSEAFF. CDR3 nucleotide sequence: TGTGCCAGCAGCCAAGTGTCTATGTCTGAAGCTTTCTTT. The rearrangement uses TRBV4-2 and TRBJ1-1; no clear D. The length of the CDR3 is 13 residues. Trimming took off 1 base at V and 6 bases at J, with 9 bases between the two ends. Germline CDR1 and CDR2: LGHNA and YNFKEQ.

V usage is TRBV28 and J usage is TRBJ2-7; D tentatively fits TRBD1 or TRBD2 (5 bases each). V lost 5 bases, J lost 3 bases, and 11 bases lay in between. CDR1 and CDR2 (germline): MDHEN, SYDVKM. The CDR3 covers 13 residues. Written as DNA, the CDR3 is TGTGCCAGCAGTAGCGGACAACACTACGAGCAGTACGTC. Translating gives CASSSGQHYEQYV.

This chain uses TRBV5-1 with TRBJ1-6, with 7 bases that match TRBD1. With 3 bases clipped from V and 10 bases from J, the junction kept 7 bases outside the gene matches. Per the germline V gene, CDR1 is SGHRS and CDR2 is YFSETQ. CDR3 length: 14 residues. The CDR3 DNA reads as TGCGCCAGCAGCTCCGGACAGGCGCCCTCACCCCTCCACTTT. Protein product: CASSSGQAPSPLHF.

This clonotype was seen at least ten times. The CDR3 coding sequence is TGCGCCAGCAGCTTGCTCAGGGCAGATACGCAGTATTTT. Residues: CASSLLRADTQYF. This sequence joins TRBV5-1 and TRBJ2-3; the D gene is possibly TRBD1 (5 bases). The germline CDR1 and CDR2 sequences are SGHRS and YFSETQ. V was pared by 1 base and J by 4 bases, with 7 bases between. There are 13 residues in the CDR3.

This clonotype occurred many times. The J gene is TRBJ2-1, the V gene TRBV5-1, with TRBD2 identical over 10 bases. The germline V gene encodes CDR1 SGHRS and CDR2 YFSETQ. The CDR3 consists of 17 residues. The junction had 6 bases not matched to a gene; V was cut back by 0 bases and J by 3 bases. The chain's CDR3 is CASSLDGLAGDYNEQFF. CDR3 sequence (DNA): TGCGCCAGCAGCTTGGACGGTCTAGCGGGGGACTACAATGAGCAGTTCTTC.

V gene TRBV10-3 combines with J gene TRBJ1-2; a possible D gene is TRBD1 (5 bases). This CDR3 spans 15 amino acids. CDR1 and CDR2 (germline): ENHRY, SYGVKD. V was clipped by 3 bases and J by 1 base, with 12 bases between them. CDR3: CAISEGAVGNYGYTF. The CDR3 bases are TGTGCCATCAGTGAAGGGGCGGTGGGTAACTATGGCTACACCTTC.

V and J are TRBV25-1 and TRBJ2-3, with D perhaps TRBD2 (6 bases). Germline values: CDR1 MGHDK, CDR2 SYGVNS. The CDR3 totals 16 residues. Between the trimmed V and J ends, which lost 1 base and 0 bases, there was a span of 11 bases. CDR3 region: CASSEFGGTSTDTQYF. For the CDR3, the DNA is TGTGCCAGCAGTGAATTCGGGGGTACTAGCACAGATACGCAGTATTTT.

This clonotype was seen ten or more times. The chain carries TRBV5-1 and TRBJ2-7, with no clear D. The CDR3 contains 15 residues. Germline CDR1 SGHRS, CDR2 YFSETQ. Trimming took 5 bases from V and 12 from J, leaving 27 bases between them. The CDR3 sequence: CASSSGPAGPSTWYV. CDR3 sequence (DNA): TGCGCCAGCAGTTCCGGACCCGCCGGGCCTTCAACTTGGTACGTC.

This clonotype was recorded at least ten times. This chain links TRBV12-3 or TRBV12-4 with TRBJ2-5, with D uncertain. V was cut by 5 bases and J by 4 bases, with 14 bases left in between. The CDR3 contains 14 residues. The CDR3, as DNA: TGTGCCAGCAGTACCGGACCGGCAGGAGAGACCCAGTACTTC. This sequence encodes CASSTGPAGETQYF.

The rearrangement links TRBV7-2 to TRBJ2-3, with 8 bases fitting TRBD2. V dropped 5 bases and J dropped 8; count of bases not matched to a gene: 12. The V gene's germline CDR1 is SGHTA and CDR2 FQGNSA. CDR3 length: 15 amino acids. The chain's CDR3 is CASSLGGAGVITQYF. In DNA form, the CDR3 reads TGTGCCAGCAGCCTCGGGGGAGCGGGGGTAATTACGCAGTATTTT.

This clonotype was observed a few times. V and J are TRBV7-2 and TRBJ2-2, with D hard to call. The germline V and J ends were trimmed by 2 bases and 0 bases, with 4 bases remaining between them. CDR1 is SGHTA and CDR2 is FQGNSA in the germline V gene. The CDR3 spans 14 residues. In DNA, the CDR3 is TGTGCCAGCAGCTTAAATCCGAACACCGGGGAGCTGTTTTTT. It yields the protein CASSLNPNTGELFF.

At least ten counts were recorded for this clonotype. This chain links TRBV16 with TRBJ2-3; 7 bases fit TRBD1. The V segment lost 2 bases and the J segment 3 bases; nucleotides outside the gene matches: 2. CDR1 and CDR2 (germline): KGHSY, FQNENV. The CDR3 is 14 residues long. The CDR3 coding sequence is TGTGCCAGCAGCCAAAACAGGGGAACAGATACGCAGTATTTT. Its protein product is CASSQNRGTDTQYF.

This clonotype was observed a handful of times. CDR3 sequence reads: CASSPETLAVITGELFF. The CDR3, as DNA: TGTGCCAGCAGCCCAGAAACACTAGCGGTCATCACCGGGGAGCTGTTTTTT. V and J are TRBV4-2 and TRBJ2-2, with TRBD2 matching over 8 bases. Trimming at V came to 4 bases and at J to 4 bases, leaving 11 bases not matched to a gene. There are 17 residues in the CDR3. CDR1 is LGHNA and CDR2 is YNFKEQ in the germline V gene.

The genes are TRBV12-3 or TRBV12-4 and TRBJ2-5, with 10 bases aligning to TRBD1. J was trimmed by 1 base and V by 3 bases; bases with no gene match: 8. This CDR3 region has 17 residues. The CDR3 bases are TGTGCCAGCAGTTTTGGGGTCGGGACAGGGGTCCAAGAGACCCAGTACTTC. Its translation is CASSFGVGTGVQETQYF.